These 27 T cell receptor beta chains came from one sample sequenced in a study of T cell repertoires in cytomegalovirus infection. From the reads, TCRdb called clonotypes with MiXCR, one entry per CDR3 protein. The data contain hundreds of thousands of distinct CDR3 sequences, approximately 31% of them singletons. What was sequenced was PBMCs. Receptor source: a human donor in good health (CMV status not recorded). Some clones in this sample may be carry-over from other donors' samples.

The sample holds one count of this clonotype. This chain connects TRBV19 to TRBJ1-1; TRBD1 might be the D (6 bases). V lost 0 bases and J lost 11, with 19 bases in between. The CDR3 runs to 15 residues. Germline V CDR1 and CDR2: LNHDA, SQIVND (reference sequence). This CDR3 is CASSIEFTGINGAFF. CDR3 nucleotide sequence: TGTGCCAGTAGTATAGAATTTACAGGGATAAACGGCGCTTTCTTT.

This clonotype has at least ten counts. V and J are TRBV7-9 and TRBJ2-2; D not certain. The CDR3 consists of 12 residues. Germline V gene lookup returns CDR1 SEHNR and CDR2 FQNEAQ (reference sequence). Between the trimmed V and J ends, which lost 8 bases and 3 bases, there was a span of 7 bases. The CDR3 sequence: CASVLHTGELFF. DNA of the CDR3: TGTGCCAGCGTACTCCACACCGGGGAGCTGTTTTTT. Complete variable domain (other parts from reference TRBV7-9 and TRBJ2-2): DTGVSQNPRHKITKRGQNVTFRCDPISEHNRLYWYRQTLGQGPEFLTYFQNEAQLEKSRLLSDRFSAERPKGSFSTLEIQRTEQGDSAMYLCASVLHTGELFFGEGSRLTVL.

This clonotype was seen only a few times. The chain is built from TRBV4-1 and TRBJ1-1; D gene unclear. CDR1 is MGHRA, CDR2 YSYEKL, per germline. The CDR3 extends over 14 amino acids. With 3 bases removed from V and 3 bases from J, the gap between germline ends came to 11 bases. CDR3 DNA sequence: TGCGCCAGCAGCCATGGGAGCGGGGACACTGAAGCTTTCTTT. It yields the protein CASSHGSGDTEAFF.

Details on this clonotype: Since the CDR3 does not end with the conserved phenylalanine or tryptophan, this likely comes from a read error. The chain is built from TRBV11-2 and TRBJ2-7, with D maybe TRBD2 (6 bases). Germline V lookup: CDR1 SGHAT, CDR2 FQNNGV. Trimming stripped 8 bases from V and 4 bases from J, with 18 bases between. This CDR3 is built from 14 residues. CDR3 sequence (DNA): TGTGCCAGCCGGGGGACCCTCGGATTTTACGAGCAGTACCTC. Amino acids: CASRGTLGFYEQYL.

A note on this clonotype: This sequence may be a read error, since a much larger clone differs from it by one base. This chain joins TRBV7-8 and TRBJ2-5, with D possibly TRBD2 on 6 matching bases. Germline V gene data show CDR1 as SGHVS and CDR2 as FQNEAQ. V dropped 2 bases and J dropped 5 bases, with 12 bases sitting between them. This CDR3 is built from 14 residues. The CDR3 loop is CASSLKTGRETQYF. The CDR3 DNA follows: TGTGCCAGCAGCTTAAAAACGGGGAGGGAGACCCAGTACTTC.

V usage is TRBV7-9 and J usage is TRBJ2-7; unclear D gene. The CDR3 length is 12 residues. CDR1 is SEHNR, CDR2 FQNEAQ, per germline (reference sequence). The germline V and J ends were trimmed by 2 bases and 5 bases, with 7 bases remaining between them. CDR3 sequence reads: CASSLFIDEQYF. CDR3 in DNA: TGTGCCAGCAGCTTATTTATAGACGAGCAGTACTTC.

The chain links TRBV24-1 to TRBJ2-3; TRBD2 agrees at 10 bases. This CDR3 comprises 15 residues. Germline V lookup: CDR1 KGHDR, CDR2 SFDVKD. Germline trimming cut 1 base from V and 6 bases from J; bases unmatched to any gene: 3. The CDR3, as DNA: TGTGCCACCAGTGATTTCAGCGGGGGGGCGGATACGCAGTATTTT. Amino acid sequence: CATSDFSGGADTQYF.

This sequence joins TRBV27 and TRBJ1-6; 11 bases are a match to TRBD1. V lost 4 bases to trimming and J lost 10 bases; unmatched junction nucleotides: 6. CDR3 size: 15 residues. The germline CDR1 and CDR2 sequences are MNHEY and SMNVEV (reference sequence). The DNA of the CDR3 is TGTGCCAGCAGTTCCCGGGACAGGGGGAGATCACCCCTCCACTTT. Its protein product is CASSSRDRGRSPLHF.

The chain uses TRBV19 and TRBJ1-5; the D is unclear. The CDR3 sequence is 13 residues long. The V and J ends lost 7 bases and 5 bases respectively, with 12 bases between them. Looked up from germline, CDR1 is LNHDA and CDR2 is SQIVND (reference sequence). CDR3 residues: CASIIKGYQPQHF. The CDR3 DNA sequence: TGTGCCAGTATTATTAAGGGATATCAGCCCCAGCATTTT.

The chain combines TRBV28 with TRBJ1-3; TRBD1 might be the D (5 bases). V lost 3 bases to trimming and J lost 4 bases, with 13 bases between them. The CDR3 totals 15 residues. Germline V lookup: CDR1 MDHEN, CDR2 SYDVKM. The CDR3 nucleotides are TGTGCCAGCAGTTTCCTCTTGGGGCGAGGAAACACCATATATTTT. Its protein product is CASSFLLGRGNTIYF.

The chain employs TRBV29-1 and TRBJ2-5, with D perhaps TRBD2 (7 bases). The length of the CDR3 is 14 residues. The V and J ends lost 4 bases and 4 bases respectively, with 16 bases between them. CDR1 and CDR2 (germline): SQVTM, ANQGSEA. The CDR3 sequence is CSVVKGGAAETQYF. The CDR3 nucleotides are TGCAGCGTTGTTAAAGGGGGGGCTGCAGAGACCCAGTACTTC.

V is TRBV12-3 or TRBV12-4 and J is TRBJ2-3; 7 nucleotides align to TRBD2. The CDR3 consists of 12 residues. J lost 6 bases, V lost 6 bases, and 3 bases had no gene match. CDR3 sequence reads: CASRGGEDTQYF. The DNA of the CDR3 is TGTGCCAGCAGGGGGGGGGAGGATACGCAGTATTTT.

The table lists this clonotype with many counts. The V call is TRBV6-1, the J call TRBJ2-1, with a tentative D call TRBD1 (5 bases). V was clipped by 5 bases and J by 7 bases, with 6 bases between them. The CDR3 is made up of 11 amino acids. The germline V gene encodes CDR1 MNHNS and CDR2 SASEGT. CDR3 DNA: TGTGCCAGCAGTAGGGGTAATGAGCAGTTCTTC. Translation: CASSRGNEQFF.

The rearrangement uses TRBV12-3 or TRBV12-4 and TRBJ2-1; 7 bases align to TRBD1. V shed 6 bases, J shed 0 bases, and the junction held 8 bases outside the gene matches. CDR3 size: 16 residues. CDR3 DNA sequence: TGTGCCAGCAGGCGACAGGGTGGAAACTCCTACAATGAGCAGTTCTTC. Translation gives CASRRQGGNSYNEQFF.

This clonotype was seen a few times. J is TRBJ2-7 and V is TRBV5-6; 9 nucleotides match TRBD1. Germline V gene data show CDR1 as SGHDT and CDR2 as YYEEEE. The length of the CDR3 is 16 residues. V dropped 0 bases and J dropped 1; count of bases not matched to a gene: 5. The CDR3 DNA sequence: TGTGCCAGCAGCTTGGAGCCGACAGGGGGGTCCTACGAGCAGTACTTC. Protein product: CASSLEPTGGSYEQYF.

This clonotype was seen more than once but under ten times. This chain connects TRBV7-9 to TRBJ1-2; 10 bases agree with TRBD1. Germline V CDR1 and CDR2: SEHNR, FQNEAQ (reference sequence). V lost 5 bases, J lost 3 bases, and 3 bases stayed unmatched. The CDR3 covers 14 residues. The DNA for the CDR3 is TGTGCCAGCAGCGCCGGGACAGGGGACTATGGCTACACCTTC. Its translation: CASSAGTGDYGYTF.

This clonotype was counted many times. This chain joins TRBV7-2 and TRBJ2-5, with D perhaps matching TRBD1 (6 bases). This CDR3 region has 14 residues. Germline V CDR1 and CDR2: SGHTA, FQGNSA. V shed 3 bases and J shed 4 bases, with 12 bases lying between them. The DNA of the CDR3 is TGTGCCAGCAGCTTGTACAGGGAAAGAGAGACCCAGTACTTC. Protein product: CASSLYRERETQYF.

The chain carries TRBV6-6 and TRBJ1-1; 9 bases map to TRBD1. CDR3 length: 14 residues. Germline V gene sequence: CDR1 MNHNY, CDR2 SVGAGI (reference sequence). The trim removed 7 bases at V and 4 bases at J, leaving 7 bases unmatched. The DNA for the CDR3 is TGTGCCAGCATGGGGACAGGGAAGATCACTGAAGCTTTCTTT. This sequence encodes CASMGTGKITEAFF.

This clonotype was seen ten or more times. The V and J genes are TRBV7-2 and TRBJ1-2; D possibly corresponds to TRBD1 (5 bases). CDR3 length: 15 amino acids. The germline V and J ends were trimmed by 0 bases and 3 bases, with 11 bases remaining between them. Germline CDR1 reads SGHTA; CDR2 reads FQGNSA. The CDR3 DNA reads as TGTGCCAGCAGCTTAGCGCGCGGGGGGGACTATGGCTACACCTTC. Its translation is CASSLARGGDYGYTF.

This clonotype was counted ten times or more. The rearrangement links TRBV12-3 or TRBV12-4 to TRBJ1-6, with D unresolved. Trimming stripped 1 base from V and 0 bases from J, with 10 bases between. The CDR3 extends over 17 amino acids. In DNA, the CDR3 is TGTGCCAGCAGTTTAGTTGACGGTAGCTCCTATAATTCACCCCTCCACTTT. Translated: CASSLVDGSSYNSPLHF.

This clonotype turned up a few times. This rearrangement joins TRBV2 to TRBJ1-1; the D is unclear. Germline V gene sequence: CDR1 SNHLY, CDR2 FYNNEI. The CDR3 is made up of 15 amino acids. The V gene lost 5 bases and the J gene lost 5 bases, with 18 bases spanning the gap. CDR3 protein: CASSRPGPEGTEAFF. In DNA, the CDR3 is TGTGCCAGCAGTCGACCCGGTCCCGAAGGGACTGAAGCTTTCTTT.

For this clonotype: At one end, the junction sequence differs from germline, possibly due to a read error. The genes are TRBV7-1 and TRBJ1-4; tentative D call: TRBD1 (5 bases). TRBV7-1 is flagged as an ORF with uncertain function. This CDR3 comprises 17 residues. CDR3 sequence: CASSPLSPPNRGEKMFF. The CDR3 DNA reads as TGTGCCAGCAGCCCTCTATCCCCGCCAAATCGAGGGGAAAAAATGTTTTTT.

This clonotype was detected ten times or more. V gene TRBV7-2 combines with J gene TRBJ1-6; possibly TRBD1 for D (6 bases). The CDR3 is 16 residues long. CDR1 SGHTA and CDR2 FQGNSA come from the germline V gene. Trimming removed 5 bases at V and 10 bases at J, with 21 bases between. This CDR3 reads CASSPPRQVYESPLHF. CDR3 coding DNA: TGTGCCAGCAGCCCGCCCCGACAGGTGTATGAATCACCCCTCCACTTT. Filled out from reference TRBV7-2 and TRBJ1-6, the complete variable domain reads GAGVSQSPSNKVTEKGKDVELRCDPISGHTALYWYRQSLGQGLEFLIYFQGNSAPDKSGLPSDRFSAERTGGSVSTLTIQRTQQEDSAVYLCASSPPRQVYESPLHFGNGTRLTVT.

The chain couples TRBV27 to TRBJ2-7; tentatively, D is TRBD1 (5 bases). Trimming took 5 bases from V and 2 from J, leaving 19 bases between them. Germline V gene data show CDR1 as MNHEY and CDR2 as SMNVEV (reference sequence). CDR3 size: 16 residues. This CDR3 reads CASSPYLAGITYEQYF. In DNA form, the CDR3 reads TGTGCCAGCAGTCCTTATTTGGCAGGGATTACCTACGAGCAGTACTTC.

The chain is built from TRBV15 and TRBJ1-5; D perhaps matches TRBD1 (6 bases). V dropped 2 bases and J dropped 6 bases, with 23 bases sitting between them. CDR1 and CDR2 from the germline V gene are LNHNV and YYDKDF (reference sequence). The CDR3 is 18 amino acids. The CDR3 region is CATSRSTSSGGAAQPQHF. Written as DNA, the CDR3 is TGTGCCACCAGCAGATCCACTTCGTCGGGGGGGGCGGCTCAGCCCCAGCATTTT.

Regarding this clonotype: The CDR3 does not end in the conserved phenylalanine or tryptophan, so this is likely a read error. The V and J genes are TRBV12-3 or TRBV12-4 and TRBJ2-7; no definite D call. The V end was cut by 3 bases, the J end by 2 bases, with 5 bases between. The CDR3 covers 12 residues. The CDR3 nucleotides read TGTGCCAGCAGTTTTACCCCCTACGAGCAGTACTTA. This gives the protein CASSFTPYEQYL.

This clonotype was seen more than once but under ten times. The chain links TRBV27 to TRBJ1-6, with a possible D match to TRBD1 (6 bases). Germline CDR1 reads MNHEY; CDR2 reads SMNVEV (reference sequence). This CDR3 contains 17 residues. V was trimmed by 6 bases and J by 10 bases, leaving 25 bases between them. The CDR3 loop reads CASRPLGGPIFESPLHF. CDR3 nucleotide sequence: TGTGCCAGCAGACCGCTCGGGGGGCCAATTTTCGAGTCACCCCTCCACTTT.